This T cell receptor beta chain is drawn from a study of shared clonotypes between healthy human individuals (dated by TCRdb to about 2020). Broadly, across the study: The cohort included a few men and two women between 18 and 49 years of age. The study deeply sequenced blood TCR repertoires of about 5 healthy adults to estimate repertoire size and the extent of clonotype sharing between individuals. Libraries were prepared and TCR repertoires were sequenced by different laboratories using diverse techniques, in order to increase sequencing depth and limit assay-specific biases. Per donor, leukapheresis produced somewhere between about 0.9 and 9.5 billion PBMCs.

Donors were healthy HIV-negative adults with no recently reported acute infections or vaccinations. Only Caucasian adults living in Nashville, Tennessee, USA were represented among the donors. For unsorted samples, tens of millions of PBMCs were counted, and genomic DNA was extracted using the QIAamp DNA Blood Mini kit. After blood collection by leukapheresis, PBMCs were isolated using Ficoll-Histopaque density gradient centrifugation and then cryopreserved in the vapor phase of liquid nitrogen. A note on this clone: Its antigen specificity is not known. No base quality values were provided; no much bigger clone lies one nucleotide off.

Overall results and qualifications from the work: Pairwise subsampling indicated that sequencing depth was expected to affect the degree of clonotype sharing among donors. The small number of donors limited the genetic and exposure-history diversity represented. Sampling was restricted to blood, and TCR repertoires in tissues likely differ from the TCR repertoires found in blood.

TCR CDR3 regions were amplified from genomic DNA by multiplex PCR using the deep immunoSEQ assay. Extracted genomic DNA from each cell subset was distributed evenly across all wells of several immunoSEQ 96-well plates, and each plate was treated as a replicate. For unsorted PBMC, approximately 300 ng of genomic DNA, equivalent to about 32,000 T cell genomes, went into each replicate PCR. Ten immunoSEQ deep assay plates were used to sequence unsorted PBMC genomic DNA. The purified libraries were quantified using a Qubit 3.0 fluorometer, sized with a Bioanalyzer 2100, and then quantified again using the KAPA Library Quantification kit. Each immunoSEQ 96-well plate was sequenced on its own single-read 150-cycle Illumina NextSeq 550 flow cell. The original methods were these. Because the immunoSEQ output held only junctional sequences and lacked quality scores, the filtering could not match the filtering applied to full-length reads. To assign V/J genes and CDR3, sequences were annotated against IMGT germline references using PyIR, a Python wrapper for IgBLAST v1.9. Any read was removed if the V/J assignment was weak (E-value above 1e-6), the CDR3 was missing, or the read contained stop codons, out-of-frame junctions, or ambiguous translated residues. V3J clonotypes were defined as sequences sharing an identical inferred V gene, J gene, and CDR3 amino acid sequence. The percentage overlap between two repertoires was calculated by dividing the number of shared unique clonotypes by the size of the smaller repertoire. Three approaches were used to assess repertoire richness: RTK rarefaction, the Chao1 estimator, and Recon v2.1 estimates of unobserved clonotypes. The table was pulled from immuneACCESS by TCRdb, which kept in-frame rearrangements only. Such tables lose some clones; where checked, under half of the loss comes from unresolved V genes, and the rest has no known cause. The V and J calls and the clone size are those of that table, but D and trimming were determined from the DNA. Across this sample there are 450,000 to 500,000 clones, with over 70% seen only once. The ten largest clones add up to about 12% of the sample.

As encoded in the germline V gene, CDR1 is SGHTA while CDR2 is FQGNSA. Including cysteine and phenylalanine, the CDR3 has 14 amino acids. The only DNA kept is the CDR3, 42 bases in frame from the first base. V is cut by 5 bases and J by 0 bases, and the space between the germline ends is 8 bases. The TCR sequence derives from a woman aged 40 to 49 in good health. Some clones in this sample may be carry-over from other donors' samples. Rearrangement joined TRBV7-2 to TRBJ1-5; too little of a D gene remains to name it. Sequences were obtained from PBMCs. Here is the DNA: TGTGCCAGCAGCCCTACAGTTAGCAATCAGCCCCAGCATTTT. This sequence encodes CASSPTVSNQPQHF.